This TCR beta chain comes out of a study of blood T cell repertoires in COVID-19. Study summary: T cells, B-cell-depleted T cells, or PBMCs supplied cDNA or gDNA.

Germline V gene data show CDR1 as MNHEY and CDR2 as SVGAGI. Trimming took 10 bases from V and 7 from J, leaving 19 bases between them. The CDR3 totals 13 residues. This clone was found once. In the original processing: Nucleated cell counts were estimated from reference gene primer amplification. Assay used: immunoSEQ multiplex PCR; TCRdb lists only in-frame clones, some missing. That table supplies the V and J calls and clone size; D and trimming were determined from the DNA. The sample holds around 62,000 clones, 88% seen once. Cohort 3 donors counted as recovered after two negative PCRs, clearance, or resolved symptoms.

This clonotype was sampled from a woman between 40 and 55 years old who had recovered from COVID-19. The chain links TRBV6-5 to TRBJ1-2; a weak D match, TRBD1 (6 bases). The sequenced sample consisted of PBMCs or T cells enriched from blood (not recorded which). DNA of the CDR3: TGTGCCATCGCGAGACCGGGGGGCTCTGGCTACACCTTC. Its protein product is CAIARPGGSGYTF.